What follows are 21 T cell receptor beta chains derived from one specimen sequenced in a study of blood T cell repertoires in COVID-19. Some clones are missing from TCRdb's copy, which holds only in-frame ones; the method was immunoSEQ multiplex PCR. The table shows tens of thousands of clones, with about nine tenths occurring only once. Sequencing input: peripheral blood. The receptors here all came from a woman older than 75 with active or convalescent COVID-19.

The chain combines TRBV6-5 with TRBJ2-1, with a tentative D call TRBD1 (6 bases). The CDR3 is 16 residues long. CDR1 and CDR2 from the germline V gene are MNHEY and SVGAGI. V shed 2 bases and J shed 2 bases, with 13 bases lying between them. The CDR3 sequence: CASSYDLGGAYNEQFF. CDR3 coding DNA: TGTGCCAGCAGTTACGATCTTGGGGGCGCCTACAATGAGCAGTTCTTC.

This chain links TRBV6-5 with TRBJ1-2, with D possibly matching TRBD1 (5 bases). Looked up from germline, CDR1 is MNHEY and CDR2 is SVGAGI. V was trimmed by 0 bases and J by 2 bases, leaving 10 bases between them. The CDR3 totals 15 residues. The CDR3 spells CASSYSMGGNYGYTF. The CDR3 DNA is TGTGCCAGCAGTTACTCGATGGGGGGGAACTATGGCTACACCTTC.

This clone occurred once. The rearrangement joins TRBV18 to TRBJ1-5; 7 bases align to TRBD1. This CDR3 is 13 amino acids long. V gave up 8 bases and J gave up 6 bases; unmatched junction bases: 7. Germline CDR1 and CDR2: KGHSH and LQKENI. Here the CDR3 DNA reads TGTGCCAGCCCCCCCAGGGGGGCTCAGCCCCAGCATTTT. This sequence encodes CASPPRGAQPQHF.

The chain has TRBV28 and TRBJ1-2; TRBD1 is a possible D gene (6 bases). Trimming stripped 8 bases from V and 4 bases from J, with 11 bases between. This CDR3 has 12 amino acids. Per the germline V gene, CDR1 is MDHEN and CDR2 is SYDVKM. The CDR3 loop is CASGGAIYGYTF. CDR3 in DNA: TGTGCCAGCGGGGGCGCCATCTATGGCTACACCTTC.

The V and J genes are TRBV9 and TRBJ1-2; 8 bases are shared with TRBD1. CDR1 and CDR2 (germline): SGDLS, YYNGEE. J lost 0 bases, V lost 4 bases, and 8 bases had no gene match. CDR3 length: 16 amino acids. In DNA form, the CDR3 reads TGTGCCAGCAGCTCCGGACAGGGAAGCTCTAACTATGGCTACACCTTC. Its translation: CASSSGQGSSNYGYTF.

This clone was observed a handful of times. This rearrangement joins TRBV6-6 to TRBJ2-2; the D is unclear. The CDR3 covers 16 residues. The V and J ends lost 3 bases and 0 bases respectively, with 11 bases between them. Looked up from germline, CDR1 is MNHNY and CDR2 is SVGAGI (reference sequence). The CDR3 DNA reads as TGTGCCAGCAGTTATTCCCGGGTCGCGAACACCGGGGAGCTGTTTTTT. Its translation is CASSYSRVANTGELFF.

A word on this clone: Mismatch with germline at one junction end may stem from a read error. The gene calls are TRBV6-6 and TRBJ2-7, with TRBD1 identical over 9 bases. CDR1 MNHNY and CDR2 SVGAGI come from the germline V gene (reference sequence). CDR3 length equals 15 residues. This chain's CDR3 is CASSVPGQGSNEQYF. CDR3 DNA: TGTGCCAGCAGTGTACCGGGACAGGGCTCCAACGAGCAGTACTTC.

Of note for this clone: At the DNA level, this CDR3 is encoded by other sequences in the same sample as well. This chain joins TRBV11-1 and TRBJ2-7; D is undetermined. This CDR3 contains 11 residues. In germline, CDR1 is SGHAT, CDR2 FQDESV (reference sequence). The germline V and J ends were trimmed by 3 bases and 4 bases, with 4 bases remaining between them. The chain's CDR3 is CASSFSYEQYF. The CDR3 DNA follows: TGTGCCAGCAGCTTTAGTTACGAGCAGTACTTC.

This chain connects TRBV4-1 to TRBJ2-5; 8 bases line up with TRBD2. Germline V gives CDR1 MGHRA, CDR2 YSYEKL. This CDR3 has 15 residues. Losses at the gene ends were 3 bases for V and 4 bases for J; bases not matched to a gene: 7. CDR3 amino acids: CASSQETSVGETQYF. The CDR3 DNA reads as TGCGCCAGCAGCCAGGAGACTAGCGTGGGAGAGACCCAGTACTTC.

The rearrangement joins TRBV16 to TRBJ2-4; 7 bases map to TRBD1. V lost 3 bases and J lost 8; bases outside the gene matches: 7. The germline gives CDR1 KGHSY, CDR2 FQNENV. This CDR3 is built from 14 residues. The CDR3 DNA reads TGTGCCAGCAGCCAGGACAGGACTGGGGACATTCAGTACTTC. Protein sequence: CASSQDRTGDIQYF.

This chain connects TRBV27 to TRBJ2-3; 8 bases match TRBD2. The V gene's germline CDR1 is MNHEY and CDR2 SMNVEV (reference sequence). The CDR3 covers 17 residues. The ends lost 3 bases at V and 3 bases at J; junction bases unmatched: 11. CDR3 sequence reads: CASSFMTGGPQTDTQYF. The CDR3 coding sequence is TGTGCCAGCAGTTTCATGACGGGGGGGCCCCAGACAGATACGCAGTATTTT.

The CDR3 sequence is CASSYGEWFGQPQHF. The CDR3 DNA follows: TGTGCCAGCAGTTACGGGGAGTGGTTCGGACAGCCCCAGCATTTT. The rearrangement uses TRBV6-2 or TRBV6-3 and TRBJ1-5, with D unresolved. The V end lost 2 bases, the J end lost 7 bases, and 15 bases lay between the germline ends. This CDR3 region has 15 residues. From germline, CDR1 is MNHEY and CDR2 SVGEGT.

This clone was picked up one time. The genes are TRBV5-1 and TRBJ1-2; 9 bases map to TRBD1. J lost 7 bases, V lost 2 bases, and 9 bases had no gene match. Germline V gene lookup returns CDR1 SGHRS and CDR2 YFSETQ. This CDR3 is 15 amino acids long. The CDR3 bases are TGCGCCAGCAGCTTCCCGGGACAGGGAACTGCTGGCTACACCTTC. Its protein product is CASSFPGQGTAGYTF.

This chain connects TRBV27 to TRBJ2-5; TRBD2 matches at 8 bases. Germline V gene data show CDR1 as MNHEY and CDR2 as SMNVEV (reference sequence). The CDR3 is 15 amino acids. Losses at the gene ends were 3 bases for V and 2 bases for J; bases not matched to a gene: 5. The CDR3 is CASSFGAGGQETQYF. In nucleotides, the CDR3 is TGTGCCAGCAGTTTTGGGGCGGGGGGACAAGAGACCCAGTACTTC.

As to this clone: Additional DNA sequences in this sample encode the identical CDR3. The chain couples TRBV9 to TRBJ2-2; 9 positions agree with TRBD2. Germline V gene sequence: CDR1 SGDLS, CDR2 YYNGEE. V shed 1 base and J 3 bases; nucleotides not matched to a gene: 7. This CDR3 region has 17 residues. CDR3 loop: CASSVIAGGPDTGELFF. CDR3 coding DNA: TGTGCCAGCAGCGTAATCGCGGGGGGGCCGGACACCGGGGAGCTGTTTTTT.

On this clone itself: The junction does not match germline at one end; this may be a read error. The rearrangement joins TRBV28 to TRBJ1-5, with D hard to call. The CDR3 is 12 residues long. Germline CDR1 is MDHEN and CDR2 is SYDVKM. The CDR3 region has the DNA TGTGCCAGCAATACGGGTAGGCAGCCCCAACATTTT. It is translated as CASNTGRQPQHF.

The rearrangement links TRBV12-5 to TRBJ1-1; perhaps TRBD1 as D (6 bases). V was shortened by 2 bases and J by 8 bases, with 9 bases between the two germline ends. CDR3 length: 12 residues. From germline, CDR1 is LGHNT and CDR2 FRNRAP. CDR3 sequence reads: CASGLFGQEAFF. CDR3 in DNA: TGTGCTAGTGGTTTGTTTGGACAGGAAGCTTTCTTT. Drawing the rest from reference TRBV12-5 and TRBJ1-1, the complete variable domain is DARVTQTPRHKVTEMGQEVTMRCQPILGHNTVFWYRQTMMQGLELLAYFRNRAPLDDSGMPKDRFSAEMPDATLATLKIQPSEPRDSAVYFCASGLFGQEAFFGQGTRLTVV.

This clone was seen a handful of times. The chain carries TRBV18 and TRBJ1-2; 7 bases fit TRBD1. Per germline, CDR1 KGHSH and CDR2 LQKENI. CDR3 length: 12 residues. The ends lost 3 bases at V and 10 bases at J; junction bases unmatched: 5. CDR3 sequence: CASSPDRALYTF. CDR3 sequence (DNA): TGTGCCAGCTCACCTGACAGGGCTCTCTACACCTTC.

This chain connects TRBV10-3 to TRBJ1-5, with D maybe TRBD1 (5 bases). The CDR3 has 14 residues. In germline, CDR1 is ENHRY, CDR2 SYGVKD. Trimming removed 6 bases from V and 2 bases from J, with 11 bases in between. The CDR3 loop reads CAISQGAGNQPQHF. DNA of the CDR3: TGTGCCATCAGCCAGGGTGCTGGCAATCAGCCCCAGCATTTT.

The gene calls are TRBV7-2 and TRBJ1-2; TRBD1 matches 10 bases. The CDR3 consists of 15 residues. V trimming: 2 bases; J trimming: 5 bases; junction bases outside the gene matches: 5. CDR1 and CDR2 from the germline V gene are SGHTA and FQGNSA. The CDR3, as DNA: TGTGCCAGCAGCTTAAGGAGGGACAGGGGTTATGGCTACACCTTC. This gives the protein CASSLRRDRGYGYTF.

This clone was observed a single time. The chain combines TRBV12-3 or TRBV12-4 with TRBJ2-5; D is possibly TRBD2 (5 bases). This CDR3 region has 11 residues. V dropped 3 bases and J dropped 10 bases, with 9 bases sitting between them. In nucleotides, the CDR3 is TGTGCCAGCAGTTTCCTCGGGGTCCAGTACTTC. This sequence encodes CASSFLGVQYF.